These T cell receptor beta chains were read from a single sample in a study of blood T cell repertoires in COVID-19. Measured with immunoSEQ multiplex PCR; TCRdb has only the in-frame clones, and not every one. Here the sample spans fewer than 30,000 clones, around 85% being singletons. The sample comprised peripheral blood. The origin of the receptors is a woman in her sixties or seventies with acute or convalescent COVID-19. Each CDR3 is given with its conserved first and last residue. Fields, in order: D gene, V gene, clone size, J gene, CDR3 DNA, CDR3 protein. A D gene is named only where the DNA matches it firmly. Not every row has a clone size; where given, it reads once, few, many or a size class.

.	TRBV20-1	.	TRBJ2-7	TGCAGTGCTAGTCTCGGGATCCACGAGCAGTACTTC	CSASLGIHEQYF
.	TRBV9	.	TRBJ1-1	TGTGCCAGCAGCGTAGCGCCCCGGACTGAAGCTTTCTTT	CASSVAPRTEAFF
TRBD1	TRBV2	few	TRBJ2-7	TGTGCCAGCAGTGGACAGGGGTTATACGAGCAGTACTTC	CASSGQGLYEQYF
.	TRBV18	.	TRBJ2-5	TGTGCCAGCTCACCAGGGAGGCGGGGAGAGACCCAGTACTTC	CASSPGRRGETQYF
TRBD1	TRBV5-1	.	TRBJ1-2	TGCGCCAGCAGCTCGCCGGGACAGGAGTATGGCTACACCTTC	CASSSPGQEYGYTF
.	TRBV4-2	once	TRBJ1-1	TGTGCCAGCAGCCACCCTGGTGGTGGGGGGTCGTCCGCCCTTAACACTGAAGCTTTCTTT	CASSHPGGGGSSALNTEAFF
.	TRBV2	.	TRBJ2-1	TGTGCCAGCGGGCTGAACACAGGGAATGAGCAGTTCTTC	CASGLNTGNEQFF
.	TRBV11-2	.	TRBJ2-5	TGTGCCAGCAGCCATAGCGCGGATCAAGAGACCCAGTACTTC	CASSHSADQETQYF
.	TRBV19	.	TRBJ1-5	TGTGCCAGTAGTGATACCGCCAGAACAAATCAGCCCCAGCATTTT	CASSDTARTNQPQHF
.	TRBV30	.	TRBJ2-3	TGTGCCTGGAGTGTGAAGGGGTCAGCCGATACGCAGTATTTT	CAWSVKGSADTQYF